What follows are 19 T cell receptor beta chains derived from one specimen sequenced in a study of shared clonotypes between healthy human individuals. Assay used: immunoSEQ multiplex PCR; TCRdb lists only in-frame clones, some missing. There are hundreds of thousands of clones in the sample; around 67% occur only once, and approximately 1.6% lies in the top ten. Sequencing used memory CD4+ T cells sorted from blood. Subset in this sample: CD45RA-negative fraction. The receptors were gathered from a woman in her 30s in good health.

V gene TRBV30 combines with J gene TRBJ2-1; D uncertain. The CDR3 has 11 residues. CDR1 and CDR2 (germline): GTSNPN, SVGIG (reference sequence). CDR3 sequence (DNA): TGTGCTCGGACGGACCTCGGTGAGCAGTTCTTC. This sequence encodes CARTDLGEQFF.

The J gene is TRBJ2-6, the V gene TRBV28, with no clear D. V lost 2 bases and J lost 0, with 8 bases in between. CDR1 is MDHEN, CDR2 SYDVKM, per germline. The CDR3 is made up of 16 amino acids. The CDR3 loop reads CASSLGGPSGANVLTF. The CDR3, as DNA: TGTGCCAGCAGTTTAGGCGGACCCTCTGGGGCCAACGTCCTGACTTTC.

The chain uses TRBV2 and TRBJ2-5; D is unclear. Germline assignment: CDR1 SNHLY and CDR2 FYNNEI. The CDR3 consists of 16 residues. The germline V and J ends were trimmed by 2 bases and 1 base, with 14 bases remaining between them. CDR3 sequence (DNA): TGTGCCAGCAGTGAATTTGGGCAGATCCTCCAAGAGACCCAGTACTTC. As protein: CASSEFGQILQETQYF.

This clone came up a few times. This chain joins TRBV2 and TRBJ2-7; 8 bases map to TRBD1. CDR1 is SNHLY and CDR2 is FYNNEI in the germline V gene. V lost 6 bases and J lost 2; bases outside the gene matches: 9. This CDR3 contains 15 residues. This CDR3 reads CASSGTGTGPYEQYF. Written as DNA, the CDR3 is TGTGCCAGCAGCGGAACCGGGACAGGACCCTACGAGCAGTACTTC.

This clone appeared a single time. The chain links TRBV5-1 to TRBJ2-7; a possible D gene is TRBD2 (5 bases). Per the germline V gene, CDR1 is SGHRS and CDR2 is YFSETQ. The V and J ends lost 0 bases and 1 base respectively, with 8 bases between them. This CDR3 is built from 14 residues. The CDR3: CASSLDAGSYEQYF. CDR3 nucleotides: TGCGCCAGCAGCTTGGATGCGGGTTCCTACGAGCAGTACTTC.

A single count supports this clone. The DNA for the CDR3 is TGCGCCAGCAGCTTGGTTGGGGGTGGGGCTGAAGCTTTCTTT. This sequence encodes CASSLVGGGAEAFF. V usage is TRBV5-1 and J usage is TRBJ1-1, with a weak D call TRBD1 (5 bases). Trimming stripped 0 bases from V and 6 bases from J, with 12 bases between. The CDR3 loop spans 14 amino acids. Germline V gives CDR1 SGHRS, CDR2 YFSETQ.

The gene calls are TRBV10-3 and TRBJ1-5, with 9 nucleotides matching TRBD1. With 6 bases clipped from V and 2 bases from J, the junction kept 11 bases outside the gene matches. The CDR3 is 17 amino acids. Germline V gene data show CDR1 as ENHRY and CDR2 as SYGVKD. Here the CDR3 DNA reads TGTGCCATCAGAGACCGGGACAGGGTCAACGGCAATCAGCCCCAGCATTTT. Translated: CAIRDRDRVNGNQPQHF.

The rearrangement joins TRBV19 to TRBJ1-1; maybe TRBD1 (5 bases). V was cut by 4 bases and J by 10 bases, with 16 bases left in between. This CDR3 comprises 13 residues. Germline assignment: CDR1 LNHDA and CDR2 SQIVND (reference sequence). CDR3 bases: TGTGCCAGTAGTACTCAGGGAAGAGGGGTAGCTTTCTTT. Protein: CASSTQGRGVAFF.

A word on this clone: Different DNA sequences within this sample yield the same CDR3. The V call is TRBV19, the J call TRBJ1-1; D possibly corresponds to TRBD1 (6 bases). The CDR3 consists of 12 residues. The V and J ends lost 6 bases and 6 bases respectively, with 11 bases between them. Germline values: CDR1 LNHDA, CDR2 SQIVND (reference sequence). The chain's CDR3 is CASSTRGPEAFF. In DNA, the CDR3 is TGTGCCAGTAGCACCAGGGGCCCTGAAGCTTTCTTT.

The chain links TRBV5-1 to TRBJ2-2; D possibly uses TRBD1 or TRBD2 (5 bases each). Trimming cost V 3 bases and J 1 base, with 13 bases left between them. The germline V gene encodes CDR1 SGHRS and CDR2 YFSETQ. The CDR3 sequence is 16 residues long. CDR3 coding DNA: TGCGCCAGCAGCTCTCAAGGGACGTTGAACACCGGGGAGCTGTTTTTT. Translating it yields CASSSQGTLNTGELFF.

This clone was observed a few times. J is TRBJ2-5 and V is TRBV15; D gene uncertain. CDR3 length: 13 residues. The germline V gene has CDR1 LNHNV and CDR2 YYDKDF (reference sequence). V was clipped by 0 bases and J by 4 bases, with 6 bases between them. The CDR3 protein is CATSRDVGETQYF. The CDR3 bases are TGTGCCACCAGCAGAGATGTGGGAGAGACCCAGTACTTC.

The V gene is TRBV28, the J gene TRBJ2-2; D is ambiguous. Looked up from germline, CDR1 is MDHEN and CDR2 is SYDVKM. This CDR3 contains 13 residues. Trimming left V 7 bases short and J 7 bases short, with 13 bases between. CDR3 nucleotide sequence: TGTGCCAGCACCCCCCTCGAGGACGGGGAGCTGTTTTTT. It translates to CASTPLEDGELFF.

This clone was seen a handful of times. The rearrangement links TRBV2 to TRBJ1-6; D perhaps matches TRBD1 (6 bases). The V gene's germline CDR1 is SNHLY and CDR2 FYNNEI. The CDR3 covers 15 residues. Trimming took off 1 base at V and 10 bases at J, with 14 bases between the two ends. The CDR3 DNA reads TGTGCCAGCAGTGAAGAGGGCCAGGGACAATCACCCCTCCACTTT. Translated, it gives CASSEEGQGQSPLHF.

The chain is built from TRBV5-6 and TRBJ2-7, with D maybe TRBD2 (5 bases). Germline V gives CDR1 SGHDT, CDR2 YYEEEE. V dropped 4 bases and J dropped 1 base, with 18 bases sitting between them. CDR3 length equals 16 residues. This CDR3 is CASSTLSAVQSYEQYF. CDR3 coding DNA: TGTGCCAGCAGCACTCTATCAGCGGTTCAGTCCTACGAGCAGTACTTC.

As regards this clone: This sequence is one base from a far larger clone and is likely a read error. Other DNA sequences in this specimen translate into the identical CDR3. V and J are TRBV28 and TRBJ1-3; 8 bases agree with TRBD1. This CDR3 contains 15 residues. Trimming removed 4 bases from V and 4 bases from J; junction bases left unmatched: 6. CDR1 is MDHEN and CDR2 is SYDVKM in the germline V gene. The CDR3 reads CASSSGQGDGNTIYF. For the CDR3, the DNA is TGTGCCAGCAGTTCCGGACAGGGCGACGGAAACACCATATATTTT.

About this clone itself: The sample contains more than one DNA sequence encoding this CDR3. This sequence joins TRBV5-1 and TRBJ2-7, with 7 positions matching TRBD2. Per germline, CDR1 SGHRS and CDR2 YFSETQ. With 0 bases clipped from V and 3 bases from J, the junction kept 6 bases outside the gene matches. This CDR3 contains 15 residues. The DNA of the CDR3 is TGCGCCAGCAGCTTGGGTTCTAGCGGAGACTACGAGCAGTACTTC. It encodes CASSLGSSGDYEQYF. The variable domain in full, with the rest retrieved from reference TRBV5-1 and TRBJ2-7, is KAGVTQTPRYLIKTRGQQVTLSCSPISGHRSVSWYQQTPGQGLQFLFEYFSETQRNKGNFPGRFSGRQFSNSRSEMNVSTLELGDSALYLCASSLGSSGDYEQYFGPGTRLTVT.

This clone was observed a few times. The chain carries TRBV6-5 and TRBJ2-2; TRBD1 agrees at 8 bases. Germline V gives CDR1 MNHEY, CDR2 SVGAGI. There are 15 residues in the CDR3. Unmatched junction bases numbered 6, after V lost 4 bases and J lost 5 bases. DNA for the CDR3: TGTGCCAGCAGTTTCAGGGGGCTTGGGACCGGGGAGCTGTTTTTT. This gives the protein CASSFRGLGTGELFF.

The chain is built from TRBV5-5 and TRBJ2-2; 7 bases line up with TRBD1. From germline, CDR1 is SGHKS and CDR2 YYEKEE (reference sequence). Losses at the gene ends were 1 base for V and 5 bases for J; bases not matched to a gene: 8. The CDR3 has 16 residues. The CDR3 coding sequence is TGTGCCAGCAGCTTGCCTACAGGGGTAGGAACCGGGGAGCTGTTTTTT. Translation gives CASSLPTGVGTGELFF. Full variable domain (remainder filled in from reference TRBV5-5 and TRBJ2-2): DAGVTQSPTHLIKTRGQQVTLRCSPISGHKSVSWYQQVLGQGPQFIFQYYEKEERGRGNFPDRFSARQFPNYSSELNVNALLLGDSALYLCASSLPTGVGTGELFFGEGSRLTVL.

The rearrangement links TRBV18 to TRBJ2-1, with 16 bases aligning to TRBD2. The V segment lost 3 bases and the J segment 1 base; nucleotides outside the gene matches: 3. The CDR3 is made up of 18 amino acids. Germline V CDR1 and CDR2: KGHSH, LQKENI. The CDR3 sequence: CASSPGTSGRASYNEQFF. The DNA for the CDR3 is TGTGCCAGCTCACCGGGGACTAGCGGGAGGGCGTCCTACAATGAGCAGTTCTTC. Complete variable domain (other parts from reference TRBV18 and TRBJ2-1): NAGVMQNPRHLVRRRGQEARLRCSPMKGHSHVYWYRQLPEEGLKFMVYLQKENIIDESGMPKERFSAEFPKEGPSILRIQQVVRGDSAAYFCASSPGTSGRASYNEQFFGPGTRLTVL.